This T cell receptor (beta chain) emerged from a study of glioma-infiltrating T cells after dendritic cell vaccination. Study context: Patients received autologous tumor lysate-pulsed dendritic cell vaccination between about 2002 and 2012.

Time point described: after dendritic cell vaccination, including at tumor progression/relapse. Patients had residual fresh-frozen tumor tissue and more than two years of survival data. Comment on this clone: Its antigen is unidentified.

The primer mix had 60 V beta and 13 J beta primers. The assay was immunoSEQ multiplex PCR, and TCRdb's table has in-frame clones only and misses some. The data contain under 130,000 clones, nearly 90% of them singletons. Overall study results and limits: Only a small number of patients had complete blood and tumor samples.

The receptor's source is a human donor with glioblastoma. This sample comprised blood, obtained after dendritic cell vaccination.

In DNA, the CDR3 is TGTGCCAGCTCTCAGACAGACTTTAAGGCTAATGAAAAACTGTTTTTT. Amino acids: CASSQTDFKANEKLFF. The chain recombines TRBV18 with TRBJ1-4; possible D gene TRBD1, 5 bases. Trimming pared 6 bases from V and 3 bases from J, leaving 17 bases between. CDR3 length: 16 amino acids. CDR1 is KGHSH and CDR2 is LQKENI in the germline V gene.